The clone carrying this T cell receptor (beta chain) was detected only a few times. What it binds is not known. TCRdb reanalysed the reads using MiXCR and keeps one entry per CDR3 protein. The table has 150,000 to 200,000 distinct CDR3 sequences, around an eighth seen once. This entry is derived from a study of T cell repertoires in cytomegalovirus infection. Study information: Matching HLA type and CMV infection were both indicated by public TCR beta signatures. Regarding the study as a whole: What dominated the ex vivo response were HLA-C-restricted CMV-specific TCR beta clonotypes.

Germline loops: CDR1 MDHEN, CDR2 SYDVKM. Trimming pared 10 bases from V and 4 bases from J, leaving 13 bases between. The CDR3 has 13 residues. Sequencing used PBMCs. V is TRBV28 and J is TRBJ2-2; unclear D gene. The origin of this receptor is a human donor in good health (CMV status not recorded). Some clones in this sample may be carry-over from other donors' samples. The CDR3 sequence: CATYPLTTGELFF. The CDR3 coding sequence is TGTGCCACCTACCCCTTGACCACCGGGGAGCTGTTTTTT.